This TCR beta chain was found in a study of blood T cell repertoires in COVID-19. Study in general: Whether acute or convalescent, the COVID-19 samples came from the United States, Italy and Spain. From T cells, B-cell-depleted T cells, or PBMCs came the material, which was cDNA or gDNA.

Per the original methods: Estimation of nucleated cell counts was performed using reference gene primer amplification. Produced via immunoSEQ multiplex PCR; TCRdb's table is partial and in-frame only. D and trimming were read from the DNA, whereas the V and J calls and clone size are those reported in that table. The data contain roughly 100,000 clones, 84% of them seen just once; the ten biggest clones take up around 12%. This sequence originates from a human donor in a cohort sampled during active COVID-19. The specimen sequenced was peripheral blood.

The CDR3 protein is CASSWDTAAGLFF. CDR3 nucleotide sequence: TGCGCCAGCAGCTGGGACACGGCGGCTGGGCTGTTTTTT. The J gene is TRBJ2-2, the V gene TRBV5-1, with D perhaps TRBD1 (6 bases). Germline V CDR1 and CDR2: SGHRS, YFSETQ. V lost 3 bases and J 13 bases, leaving 16 bases between the germline ends. CDR3 length: 13 amino acids.